This T cell receptor (beta chain) was captured by sequencing in a study of cytomegalovirus exposure and HLA in healthy donors. Findings and caveats of the study: Reportedly, TCR beta sequences accurately predicted HLA-A and HLA-B alleles in most subjects. When the data were analyzed later, several of the most significant clusters appeared to be linked to common viral pathogens.

Researchers ran the PCR with 60 Vbeta and 13 Jbeta primers. Sequencing was performed with immunoSEQ multiplex PCR; in TCRdb, only in-frame clones are kept and a portion is missing. The sample has approximately 150,000 clones, roughly three quarters seen once. Remarks on this clone: Its antigen is as yet unknown.

Nominally healthy donors provided the samples, though records likely missed some immune exposures. This TCR derives from a man between 60 and 70 years old in good health and CMV-seronegative. Material: PBMCs.

The CDR3 DNA is TGTGCCAGCAGTTTCCACACGAAACGCTCCTACAATGAGCAGTTCTTC. Translating it yields CASSFHTKRSYNEQFF. The V gene is TRBV27, the J gene TRBJ2-1; no firm D call. The V end was cut by 3 bases, the J end by 0 bases, with 12 bases between. This CDR3 is built from 16 residues. Germline V gene lookup returns CDR1 MNHEY and CDR2 SMNVEV (reference sequence).